The present entry profiles one T cell receptor beta chain with its context. The entry originates in a study of cytomegalovirus exposure and HLA in healthy donors. A multiplex PCR was run with 60 Vbeta primers and 13 Jbeta primers. TCRdb's copy holds only in-frame clones and misses some; the assay was immunoSEQ multiplex PCR. Of 98,000 or so clones listed, more than 60% were seen once; the top ten hold 16%. This clonotype was sampled from a man in his 60s in good health and CMV-seropositive. Sequenced material: PBMCs.

CDR3 DNA sequence: TGTGCCAGCAGCTCCCCGGGACAGGGTGACACCGGGGAGCTGTTTTTT. Translated, it gives CASSSPGQGDTGELFF. The genes are TRBV7-9 and TRBJ2-2, with 9 bases identical to TRBD1. V lost 4 bases to trimming and J lost 3 bases; unmatched junction nucleotides: 6. Germline CDR1 SEHNR, CDR2 FQNEAQ (reference sequence). The CDR3 sequence is 16 residues long.